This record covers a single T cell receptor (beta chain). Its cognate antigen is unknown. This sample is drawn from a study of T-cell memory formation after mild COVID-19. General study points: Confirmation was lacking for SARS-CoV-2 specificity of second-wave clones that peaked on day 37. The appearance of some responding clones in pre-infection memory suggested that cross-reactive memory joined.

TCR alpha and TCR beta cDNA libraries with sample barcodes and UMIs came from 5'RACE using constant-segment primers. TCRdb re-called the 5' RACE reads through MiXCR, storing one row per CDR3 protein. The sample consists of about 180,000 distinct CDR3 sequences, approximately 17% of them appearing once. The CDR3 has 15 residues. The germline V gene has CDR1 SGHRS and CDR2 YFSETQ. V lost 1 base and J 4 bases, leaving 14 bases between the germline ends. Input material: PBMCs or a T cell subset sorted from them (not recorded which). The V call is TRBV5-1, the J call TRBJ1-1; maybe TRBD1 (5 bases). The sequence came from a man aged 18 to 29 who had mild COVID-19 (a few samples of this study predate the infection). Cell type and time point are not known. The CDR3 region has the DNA TGCGCCAGCAGCTTGTTTTCAGGGATGTTCACTGAAGCTTTCTTT. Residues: CASSLFSGMFTEAFF.